This note documents a single TCR beta chain sequence. In the original analysis: Amplifying reference gene primers gave estimates of nucleated cell counts. Assay used: immunoSEQ multiplex PCR; TCRdb lists only in-frame clones, some missing. That table is the source of V, J and clone size, and D and trimming were worked out from the DNA. The sample shows about 170,000 clones, 83% of them seen only once. This entry belongs to a study of blood T cell repertoires in COVID-19. Study details: Italy, Spain and the United States were the sources of the convalescent and acute COVID-19 samples. The analysed material was cDNA or gDNA that came from T cells, B-cell-depleted T cells, or PBMCs.

V shed 5 bases and J shed 6 bases, with 8 bases lying between them. Per germline, CDR1 SGHVS and CDR2 FQNEAQ. The CDR3 spans 12 residues. The specimen was peripheral blood. The chain links TRBV7-8 to TRBJ2-1; the D gene is possibly TRBD2 (6 bases). The sequence came from a woman of 80 years or more with acute or convalescent COVID-19. CDR3 amino acids: CASSQTSNEQFF. The CDR3 nucleotides are TGTGCCAGCAGCCAGACTAGCAATGAGCAGTTCTTC.